Listed below are T cell receptor beta chains from one sample, sequenced in a study of post-analysis software for immune sequencing data. TCRdb independently ran MiXCR on the PCR reads; one entry per CDR3 protein. Among about 460,000 distinct CDR3 sequences listed, nearly 45% were seen once. Sequences were obtained from blood. Receptors were obtained from a girl between 5 and 17 years old with multiple sclerosis. Each CDR3 is given with its conserved first and last residue. A D gene is named only where the DNA matches it firmly. Size is omitted from some rows. Given values are once, few, many or a class for expanded clones.

v_gene: TRBV9
d_gene: TRBD1
abundance: few
j_gene: TRBJ2-7
CDR3aa: CASSPDRGVFYEQYF
CDR3nt: TGTGCCAGCAGTCCCGACAGGGGTGTGTTCTACGAGCAGTACTTC

v_gene: TRBV4-2
d_gene: NA
abundance: NA
j_gene: TRBJ1-2
CDR3aa: CASSGGGSGYTF
CDR3nt: TGTGCCAGCAGCGGGGGGGGTTCTGGCTACACCTTC

v_gene: TRBV27
d_gene: NA
abundance: NA
j_gene: TRBJ2-5
CDR3aa: CASSWGLTGETQYF
CDR3nt: TGTGCCAGCAGTTGGGGGCTAACAGGGGAGACCCAGTACTTC

v_gene: TRBV12-3/TRBV12-4
d_gene: NA
abundance: NA
j_gene: TRBJ2-7
CDR3aa: CASSLVWSYEQYF
CDR3nt: TGTGCCAGCAGTTTAGTATGGTCCTACGAGCAGTACTTC

v_gene: TRBV9
d_gene: TRBD2
abundance: few
j_gene: TRBJ2-7
CDR3aa: CASSPRSAGGISSYEQYF
CDR3nt: TGTGCCAGCAGTCCCCGTTCGGCGGGAGGGATTAGCTCCTACGAGCAGTACTTC

v_gene: TRBV11-2
d_gene: NA
abundance: NA
j_gene: TRBJ2-7
CDR3aa: CASSLEFAESYEQYF
CDR3nt: TGTGCCAGCAGCTTAGAGTTTGCGGAATCCTACGAGCAGTACTTC

v_gene: TRBV15
d_gene: NA
abundance: NA
j_gene: TRBJ2-3
CDR3aa: CATSRDPDSVTDTQYF
CDR3nt: TGTGCCACCAGCAGAGATCCGGACAGCGTTACAGATACGCAGTATTTT

v_gene: TRBV20-1
d_gene: NA
abundance: few
j_gene: TRBJ2-1
CDR3aa: CSASTSFDEQFF
CDR3nt: TGCAGTGCTTCCACGTCATTTGATGAGCAGTTCTTC

v_gene: TRBV6-6
d_gene: NA
abundance: NA
j_gene: TRBJ2-2
CDR3aa: CASKPEGSGELFF
CDR3nt: TGTGCCAGCAAACCGGAGGGATCCGGGGAGCTGTTTTTT

v_gene: TRBV12-3/TRBV12-4
d_gene: NA
abundance: NA
j_gene: TRBJ2-7
CDR3aa: CAGSLGTGYEQYF
CDR3nt: TGTGCCGGCAGTTTAGGTACGGGATACGAGCAGTACTTC

v_gene: TRBV6-5
d_gene: TRBD2
abundance: few
j_gene: TRBJ2-3
CDR3aa: CASSYSGGRRGDTQYF
CDR3nt: TGTGCCAGCAGTTACAGCGGCGGGAGGCGAGGAGATACGCAGTATTTT

v_gene: TRBV28
d_gene: NA
abundance: NA
j_gene: TRBJ2-7
CDR3aa: CASSAPSEGKTYEQYF
CDR3nt: TGTGCCAGCAGTGCCCCCTCGGAGGGCAAAACCTACGAGCAGTACTTC